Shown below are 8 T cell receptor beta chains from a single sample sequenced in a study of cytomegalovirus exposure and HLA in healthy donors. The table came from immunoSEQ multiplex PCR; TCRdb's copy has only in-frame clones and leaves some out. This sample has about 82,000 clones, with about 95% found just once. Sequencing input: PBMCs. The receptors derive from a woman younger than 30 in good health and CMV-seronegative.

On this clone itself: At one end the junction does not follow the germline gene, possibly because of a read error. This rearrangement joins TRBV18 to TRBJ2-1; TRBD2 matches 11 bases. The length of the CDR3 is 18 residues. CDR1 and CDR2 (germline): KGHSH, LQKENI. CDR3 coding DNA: TGTGCCAGCTCACCCGTCTTCACTAGCGGGGGCTCCCACAATGAGCAGTTCTTC. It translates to CASSPVFTSGGSHNEQFF.

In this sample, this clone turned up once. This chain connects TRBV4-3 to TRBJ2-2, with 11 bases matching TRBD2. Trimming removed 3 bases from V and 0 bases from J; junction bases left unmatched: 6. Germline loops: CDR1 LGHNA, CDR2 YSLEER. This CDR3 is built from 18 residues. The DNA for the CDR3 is TGCGCCAGCAGCCAGGTGACTAGCGGGGCCTCGAACACCGGGGAGCTGTTTTTT. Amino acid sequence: CASSQVTSGASNTGELFF.

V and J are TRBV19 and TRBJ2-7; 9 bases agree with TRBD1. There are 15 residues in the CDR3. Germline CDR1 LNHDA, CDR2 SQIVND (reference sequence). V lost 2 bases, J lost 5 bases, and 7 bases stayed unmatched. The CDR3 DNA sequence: TGTGCCAGTAGTATAAAGGGACAGGGTTGGAACGAGCAGTACTTC. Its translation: CASSIKGQGWNEQYF. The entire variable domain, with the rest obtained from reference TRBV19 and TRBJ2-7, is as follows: DGGITQSPKYLFRKEGQNVTLSCEQNLNHDAMYWYRQDPGQGLRLIYYSQIVNDFQKGDIAEGYSVSREKKESFPLTVTSAQKNPTAFYLCASSIKGQGWNEQYFGPGTRLTVT.

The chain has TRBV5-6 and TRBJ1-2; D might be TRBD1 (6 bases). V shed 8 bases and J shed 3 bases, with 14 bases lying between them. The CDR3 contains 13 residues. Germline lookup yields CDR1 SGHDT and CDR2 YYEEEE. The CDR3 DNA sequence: TGTGCCAGTGAGGACAGTCTTGACTATGGCTACACCTTC. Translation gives CASEDSLDYGYTF.

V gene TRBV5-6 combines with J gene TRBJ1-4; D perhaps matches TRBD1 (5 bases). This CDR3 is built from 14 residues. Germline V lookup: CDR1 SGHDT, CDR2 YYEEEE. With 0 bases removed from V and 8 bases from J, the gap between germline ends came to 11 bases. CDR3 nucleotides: TGTGCCAGCAGCTTGGGGCAGGGAAGGGAAAAACTGTTTTTT. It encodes CASSLGQGREKLFF.

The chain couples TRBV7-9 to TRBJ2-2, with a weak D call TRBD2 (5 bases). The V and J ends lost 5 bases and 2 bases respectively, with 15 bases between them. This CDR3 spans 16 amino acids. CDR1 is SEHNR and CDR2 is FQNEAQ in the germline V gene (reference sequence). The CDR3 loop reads CASSPAVGGNTGELFF. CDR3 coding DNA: TGTGCCAGCAGCCCAGCGGTCGGCGGTAACACCGGGGAGCTGTTTTTT.

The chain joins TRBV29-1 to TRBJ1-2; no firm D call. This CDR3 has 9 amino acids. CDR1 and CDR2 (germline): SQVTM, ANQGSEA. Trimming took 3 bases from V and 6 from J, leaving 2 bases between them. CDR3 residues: CSVDNGYTF. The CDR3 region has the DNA TGCAGCGTTGATAATGGCTACACCTTC.

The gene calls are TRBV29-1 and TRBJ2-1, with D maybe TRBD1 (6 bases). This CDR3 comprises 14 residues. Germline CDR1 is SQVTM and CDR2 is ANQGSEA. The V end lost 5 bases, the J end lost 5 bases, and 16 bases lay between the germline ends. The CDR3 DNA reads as TGCAGCGTTATACCGGGACAAGCTGACAATGAGCAGTTCTTC. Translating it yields CSVIPGQADNEQFF.